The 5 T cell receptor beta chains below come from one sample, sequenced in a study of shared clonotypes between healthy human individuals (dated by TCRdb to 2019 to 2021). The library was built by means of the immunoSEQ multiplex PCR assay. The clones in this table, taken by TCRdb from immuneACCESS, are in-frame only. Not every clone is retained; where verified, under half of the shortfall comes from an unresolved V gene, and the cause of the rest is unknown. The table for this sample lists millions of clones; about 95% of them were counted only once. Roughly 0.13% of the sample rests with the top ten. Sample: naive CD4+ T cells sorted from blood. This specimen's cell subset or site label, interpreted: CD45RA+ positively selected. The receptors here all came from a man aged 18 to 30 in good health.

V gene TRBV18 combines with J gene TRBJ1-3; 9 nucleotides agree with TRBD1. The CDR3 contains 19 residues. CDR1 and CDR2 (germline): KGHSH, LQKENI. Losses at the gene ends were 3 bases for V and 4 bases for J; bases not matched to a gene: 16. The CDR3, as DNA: TGTGCCAGCTCACCCCCGGGACAGGGCTTACTCGGACCCGGAAACACCATATATTTT. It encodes CASSPPGQGLLGPGNTIYF.

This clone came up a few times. CDR3 amino acids: CASSEEGRIQYF. The CDR3 nucleotides are TGTGCCAGCAGTGAAGAGGGGAGAATTCAGTACTTC. The chain recombines TRBV2 with TRBJ2-4, with D tentatively TRBD1 or TRBD2 (5 bases each). Germline V gives CDR1 SNHLY, CDR2 FYNNEI. Trimming shortened V by 1 base and J by 10 bases, and 8 bases separated the two germline ends. This CDR3 is built from 12 residues. The complete variable domain, with remaining parts taken from reference TRBV2 and TRBJ2-4, reads EPEVTQTPSHQVTQMGQEVILRCVPISNHLYFYWYRQILGQKVEFLVSFYNNEISEKSEIFDDQFSVERPDGSNFTLKIRSTKLEDSAMYFCASSEEGRIQYFGAGTRLSVL.

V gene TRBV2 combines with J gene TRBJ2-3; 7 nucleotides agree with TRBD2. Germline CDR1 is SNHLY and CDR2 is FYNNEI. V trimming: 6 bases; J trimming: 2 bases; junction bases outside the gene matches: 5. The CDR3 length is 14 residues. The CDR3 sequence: CASRGTTSTDTQYF. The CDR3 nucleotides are TGTGCCAGCAGAGGGACTACGTCCACAGATACGCAGTATTTT.

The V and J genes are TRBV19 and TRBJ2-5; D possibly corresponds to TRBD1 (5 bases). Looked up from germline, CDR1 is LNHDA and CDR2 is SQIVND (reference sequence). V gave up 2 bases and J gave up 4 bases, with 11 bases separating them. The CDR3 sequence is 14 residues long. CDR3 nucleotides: TGTGCCAGTAGTATAACAGGTGTGGGAGAGACCCAGTACTTC. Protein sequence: CASSITGVGETQYF.

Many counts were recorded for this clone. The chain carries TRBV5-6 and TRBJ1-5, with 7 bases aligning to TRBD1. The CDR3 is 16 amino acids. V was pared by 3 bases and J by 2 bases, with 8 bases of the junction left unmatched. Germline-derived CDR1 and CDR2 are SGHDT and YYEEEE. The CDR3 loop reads CASSSSGGIGNQPQHF. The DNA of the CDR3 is TGTGCCAGCAGCTCATCAGGGGGGATCGGCAATCAGCCCCAGCATTTT. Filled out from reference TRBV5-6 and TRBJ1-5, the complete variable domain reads DAGVTQSPTHLIKTRGQQVTLRCSPKSGHDTVSWYQQALGQGPQFIFQYYEEEERQRGNFPDRFSGHQFPNYSSELNVNALLLGDSALYLCASSSSGGIGNQPQHFGDGTRLSIL.